The rows below give T cell receptor beta chains drawn from one sample of a study of cytomegalovirus exposure and HLA in healthy donors. Data came from immunoSEQ multiplex PCR; TCRdb stores just in-frame clones and leaves some out. This sample has hundreds of thousands of clones, with around 70% found just once. Sequences were obtained from PBMCs. The receptors were sampled from a man aged 35 to 55 in good health and CMV-seropositive. Each CDR3 is given with its conserved first and last residue. D genes are given only for firm matches. Expanded clones are given a class, and other clones once, few, many or no size at all.

V	D	J	length	size	CDR3	DNA
TRBV27	.	TRBJ1-1	13	.	CASRPGVNTEAFF	TGTGCCAGCAGACCAGGGGTGAACACTGAAGCTTTCTTT
TRBV28	.	TRBJ2-7	15	.	CASMRRDGRGYEQYF	TGTGCCAGCATGAGACGGGATGGTCGGGGATACGAGCAGTACTTC
TRBV5-5	.	TRBJ1-1	18	.	CASSSNFRGGGMNTEAFF	TGTGCCAGCAGCTCCAACTTTAGGGGGGGCGGCATGAACACTGAAGCTTTCTTT
TRBV5-4	.	TRBJ1-5	15	.	CASSQDSGLNQPQHF	TGTGCCAGCAGCCAGGACAGTGGACTTAATCAGCCCCAGCATTTT
TRBV6-5	TRBD2	TRBJ2-1	14	.	CASSALAGGWEQFF	TGTGCCAGCAGTGCGCTAGCGGGGGGTTGGGAGCAGTTCTTC
TRBV6-4	.	TRBJ2-1	13	.	CASRLTGQTEQFF	TGTGCCAGCAGGCTGACTGGCCAGACGGAGCAGTTCTTC
TRBV6-5	.	TRBJ1-2	13	once	CASSPGGVGGYTF	TGTGCCAGCAGTCCCGGGGGGGTAGGTGGCTACACCTTC
TRBV6-1	.	TRBJ2-5	13	.	CASATLLQETQYF	TGTGCCAGCGCGACACTGCTACAAGAGACCCAGTACTTC
TRBV7-9	TRBD1	TRBJ1-2	13	few	CASSSTGGDGYTF	TGTGCCAGCAGCAGTACAGGGGGCGATGGCTACACCTTC
TRBV9	TRBD1	TRBJ2-7	14	.	CASSVETGNYEQYF	TGTGCCAGCAGCGTAGAGACAGGGAACTACGAGCAGTACTTC
TRBV4-1	.	TRBJ1-1	16	.	CASSPRSNTGNTEAFF	TGCGCCAGCAGCCCCCGAAGCAACACGGGGAACACTGAAGCTTTCTTT
TRBV6-1	TRBD2	TRBJ2-7	14	.	CASSGAGGTYEQYF	TGTGCCAGCAGTGGGGCGGGGGGAACCTACGAGCAGTACTTC
TRBV29-1	.	TRBJ2-4	11	.	CSVRQGNIQYF	TGCAGCGTGCGGCAGGGGAACATTCAGTACTTC
TRBV5-1	TRBD1	TRBJ2-2	14	few	CASSLQGAPGELFF	TGCGCCAGCAGCTTACAGGGGGCGCCCGGGGAGCTGTTTTTT
TRBV2	.	TRBJ2-3	13	.	CASSEGRGDTQYF	TGTGCCAGCAGTGAAGGGAGGGGAGATACGCAGTATTTT
TRBV5-4	.	TRBJ2-5	16	.	CASSLDGRGTRETQYF	TGTGCCAGCAGCTTGGATGGACGGGGTACCCGGGAGACCCAGTACTTC
TRBV11-2	.	TRBJ2-5	15	.	CASSLGDLIQETQYF	TGTGCCAGCAGCTTGGGGGACTTAATCCAAGAGACCCAGTACTTC
TRBV18	.	TRBJ1-4	14	few	CASSLGEGREKLFF	TGTGCCAGCTCCCTCGGGGAGGGGCGCGAAAAACTGTTTTTT
TRBV6-4	TRBD1	TRBJ1-1	15	.	CASSSSPGGNTEAFF	TGTGCCAGCAGTAGTTCTCCAGGGGGAAACACTGAAGCTTTCTTT
TRBV7-9	.	TRBJ2-2	12	.	CSSSLGGGELFF	TGTTCCAGCAGCTTAGGAGGCGGGGAGCTGTTTTTT
TRBV7-8	TRBD1	TRBJ1-4	16	.	CASSQTGGAFNEKLFF	TGTGCCAGCAGCCAAACAGGGGGCGCATTCAATGAAAAACTGTTTTTT
TRBV28	.	TRBJ2-7	13	.	CASSLRGQGEQYF	TGTGCCAGCAGTTTACGGGGACAAGGCGAGCAGTACTTC
TRBV6-6	.	TRBJ2-3	13	.	CASSSPSTDTQYF	TGTGCCAGCAGTTCCCCCTCCACAGATACGCAGTATTTT
TRBV6-5	.	TRBJ2-7	11	.	CASSFKYEQYF	TGTGCCAGCAGTTTCAAATACGAGCAGTACTTC
TRBV25-1	TRBD1	TRBJ1-1	15	.	CASSDSGTGNTEAFF	TGTGCCAGCAGTGATTCAGGGACAGGGAACACTGAAGCTTTCTTT
TRBV5-1	.	TRBJ1-1	15	few	CASSPLAAPNTEAFF	TGCGCCAGCAGCCCGCTCGCGGCCCCGAACACTGAAGCTTTCTTT
TRBV7-8	.	TRBJ2-3	15	.	CASSLIGGGTDTQYF	TGTGCCAGCAGCTTAATCGGGGGTGGGACAGATACGCAGTATTTT